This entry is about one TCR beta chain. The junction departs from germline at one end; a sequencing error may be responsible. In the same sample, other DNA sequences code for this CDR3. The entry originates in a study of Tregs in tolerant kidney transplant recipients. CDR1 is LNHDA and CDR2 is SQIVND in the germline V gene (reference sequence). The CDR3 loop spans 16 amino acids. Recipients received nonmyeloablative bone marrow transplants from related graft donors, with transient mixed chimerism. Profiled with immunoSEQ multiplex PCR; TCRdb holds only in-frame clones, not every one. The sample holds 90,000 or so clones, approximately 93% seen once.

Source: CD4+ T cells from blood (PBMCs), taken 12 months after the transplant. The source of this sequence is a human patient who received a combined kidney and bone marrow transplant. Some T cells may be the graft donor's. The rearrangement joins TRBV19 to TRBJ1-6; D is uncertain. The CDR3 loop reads CASSPPGSSYNSPLHF. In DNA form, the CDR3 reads TGTGCCAGTAGTCCCCCCGGGAGCTCCTATAATTCCCCCCTCCACTTT.